What follows are 25 T cell receptor beta chains derived from one specimen sequenced in a study of blood T cell repertoires in COVID-19. TCRdb's copy holds only in-frame clones and misses some; the assay was immunoSEQ multiplex PCR. This table has 400,000 or so clones, 70% to 90% appearing once. Material for sequencing was PBMCs or T cells enriched from blood (not recorded which). The receptors come from a middle-aged man in a cohort exposed to, infected with or recovered from COVID-19 (not recorded which).

Comments on this clone: Different DNA sequences within this sample yield the same CDR3. The rearrangement uses TRBV2 and TRBJ2-1, with D possibly matching TRBD2 (6 bases). The CDR3 contains 12 residues. The germline CDR1 and CDR2 sequences are SNHLY and FYNNEI. V lost 3 bases, J lost 7 bases, and 7 bases lay in between. The CDR3 bases are TGTGCCAGCAGTGAGACTAGAAATGAGCAGTTCTTC. Translating it yields CASSETRNEQFF.

The chain combines TRBV7-3 with TRBJ2-3; the match to TRBD2 covers 7 bases. The length of the CDR3 is 16 residues. V was clipped by 1 base and J by 3 bases; unmatched bases: 7. Looked up from germline, CDR1 is SGHTA and CDR2 is FQGTGA. The CDR3: CASSLRPSGKTDTQYF. CDR3 coding DNA: TGTGCCAGCAGCTTAAGGCCTAGCGGAAAGACAGATACGCAGTATTTT.

This clone occurred once. The chain uses TRBV2 and TRBJ2-7; D is uncertain. CDR3 length: 12 amino acids. Trimming removed 6 bases from V and 3 bases from J, with 9 bases in between. Germline lookup yields CDR1 SNHLY and CDR2 FYNNEI. For the CDR3, the DNA is TGTGCCAGCAGGGCAGATTACTACGAGCAGTACTTC. Translating gives CASRADYYEQYF.

The genes are TRBV3-1 (or the pseudogene TRBV3-2) and TRBJ2-3; D might be TRBD2 (6 bases). Germline V gene sequence: CDR1 LGHDT, CDR2 YNNKEL (reference sequence). This CDR3 comprises 14 residues. The V end was cut by 2 bases, the J end by 4 bases, with 10 bases between. The DNA of the CDR3 is TGTGCCAGCAGCCAAATGATAGCGGCAGATACGCAGTATTTT. This gives the protein CASSQMIAADTQYF.

The V gene is TRBV28, the J gene TRBJ1-6, with 8 bases that match TRBD1. Losses at the gene ends were 8 bases for V and 9 bases for J; bases not matched to a gene: 12. Germline CDR1 and CDR2: MDHEN and SYDVKM. The CDR3 has 15 amino acids. The CDR3 DNA sequence: TGTGCCAGCCGCCCCCCGACAGGGGCGGTTTCACCCCTCCACTTT. Translated: CASRPPTGAVSPLHF.

This rearrangement joins TRBV28 to TRBJ1-5, with TRBD1 matching 9 bases. The V gene's germline CDR1 is MDHEN and CDR2 SYDVKM. The CDR3 runs to 15 residues. J was trimmed by 4 bases and V by 5 bases; bases with no gene match: 6. The CDR3 region has the DNA TGTGCCAGCAGTCAGACAGGGGGAAGAAATCAGCCCCAGCATTTT. It yields the protein CASSQTGGRNQPQHF.

This chain uses TRBV13 with TRBJ2-2; a weak D match, TRBD1 (6 bases). Germline CDR1 reads PRHDT; CDR2 reads FYEKMQ (reference sequence). The CDR3 sequence is 17 residues long. Trimming cost V 5 bases and J 5 bases, with 21 bases left between them. The CDR3 sequence is CASSEVPGTLGTGELFF. In nucleotides, the CDR3 is TGTGCCAGCAGCGAGGTCCCCGGGACACTTGGAACCGGGGAGCTGTTTTTT.

The chain employs TRBV24-1 and TRBJ2-1; 9 nucleotides align to TRBD1. The CDR3 totals 14 residues. Trimming cost V 5 bases and J 3 bases; bases outside gene matches: 1. Per the germline V gene, CDR1 is KGHDR and CDR2 is SFDVKD. The CDR3: CATSATGGYNEQFF. The CDR3 DNA sequence: TGTGCCACCAGTGCGACAGGGGGCTACAATGAGCAGTTCTTC.

CDR3 bases: TGTGCCAGCAGGAGACAGGTAGGAACTGAAGCTTTCTTT. Its protein product is CASRRQVGTEAFF. This sequence joins TRBV2 and TRBJ1-1; maybe TRBD1 (6 bases). V lost 6 bases and J 5 bases, leaving 13 bases between the germline ends. The germline V gene encodes CDR1 SNHLY and CDR2 FYNNEI. The CDR3 covers 13 residues.

This sequence joins TRBV28 and TRBJ1-1; 12 bases map to TRBD1. Germline-derived CDR1 and CDR2 are MDHEN and SYDVKM. V gave up 6 bases and J gave up 1 base; unmatched junction bases: 3. The CDR3 spans 15 residues. CDR3 DNA sequence: TGTGCCAGCAGCCAGGGACAGGGGGCGAACACTGAAGCTTTCTTT. Amino acid sequence: CASSQGQGANTEAFF. Full variable domain (rest looked up from reference TRBV28 and TRBJ1-1): DVKVTQSSRYLVKRTGEKVFLECVQDMDHENMFWYRQDPGLGLRLIYFSYDVKMKEKGDIPEGYSVSREKKERFSLILESASTNQTSMYLCASSQGQGANTEAFFGQGTRLTVV.

A remark on this clone: Other DNA sequences of this sample code for an identical CDR3. J is TRBJ1-5 and V is TRBV5-5; 9 bases line up with TRBD1. Germline assignment: CDR1 SGHKS and CDR2 YYEKEE (reference sequence). V trimming: 0 bases; J trimming: 4 bases; junction bases outside the gene matches: 2. The CDR3 is 15 amino acids. CDR3 DNA: TGTGCCAGCAGCTTGGGGGGGACAGGGAATCAGCCCCAGCATTTT. Translated, it gives CASSLGGTGNQPQHF.

The V and J genes are TRBV19 and TRBJ2-3; a possible D gene is TRBD2 (6 bases). Germline V CDR1 and CDR2: LNHDA, SQIVND (reference sequence). Trimming removed 7 bases at V and 0 bases at J, with 14 bases between. This CDR3 has 15 residues. The CDR3 loop is CASTPLATSTDTQYF. The CDR3 coding sequence is TGTGCCAGTACCCCACTAGCAACTAGCACAGATACGCAGTATTTT.

The genes are TRBV7-2 and TRBJ1-2; a possible D gene is TRBD1 (5 bases). The CDR3 contains 17 residues. The germline V gene has CDR1 SGHTA and CDR2 FQGNSA. Between the trimmed V and J ends, which lost 4 bases and 4 bases, there was a span of 22 bases. The chain's CDR3 is CASSSKHSRGGIYGYTF. CDR3 in DNA: TGTGCCAGCAGCTCAAAGCATTCAAGGGGAGGAATCTATGGCTACACCTTC.

The chain links TRBV18 to TRBJ2-7; the match to TRBD1 covers 10 bases. CDR1 KGHSH and CDR2 LQKENI come from the germline V gene. Trimming removed 2 bases from V and 6 bases from J; junction bases left unmatched: 10. The CDR3 covers 16 residues. DNA for the CDR3: TGTGCCAGCTCACCATCTCTGGGACAGGGGCAAGGCGAGCAGTACTTC. Its protein product is CASSPSLGQGQGEQYF.

This clone was detected only once. The chain is built from TRBV7-6 and TRBJ2-1; 8 bases map to TRBD2. Germline V gene sequence: CDR1 SGHVS, CDR2 FNYEAQ. CDR3 length: 16 amino acids. The V and J ends lost 1 base and 7 bases, in that order; junction bases with no gene match: 9. CDR3 nucleotides: TGTGCCAGCAGCTTAGAGGTCGGGAGGGCCCGGAATGAGCAGTTCTTC. It codes for CASSLEVGRARNEQFF.

The V and J genes are TRBV11-3 and TRBJ2-1; D unresolved. V was trimmed by 2 bases and J by 5 bases, leaving 7 bases between them. Germline CDR1 and CDR2: SGHNT and YENEEA. This CDR3 comprises 13 residues. The DNA for the CDR3 is TGTGCCAGCAGCTTATATACAGACAATGAGCAGTTCTTC. Residues: CASSLYTDNEQFF.

This clone appeared once. The chain combines TRBV29-1 with TRBJ2-7, with TRBD2 identical over 7 bases. In germline, CDR1 is SQVTM, CDR2 ANQGSEA. The CDR3 covers 13 residues. Losses at the gene ends were 3 bases for V and 7 bases for J; bases not matched to a gene: 9. The CDR3, as DNA: TGCAGCGTTGAGGCTAGCGGACGACCTGAGCAGTACTTC. Amino acids: CSVEASGRPEQYF.

The J gene is TRBJ2-1, the V gene TRBV5-5; no clear D. This CDR3 region has 14 residues. Looked up from germline, CDR1 is SGHKS and CDR2 is YYEKEE (reference sequence). V lost 0 bases, J lost 2 bases, and 6 bases lay in between. CDR3 sequence: CASSLDLAYNEQFF. The CDR3 DNA sequence: TGTGCCAGCAGCTTGGATCTAGCCTACAATGAGCAGTTCTTC.

The chain couples TRBV7-3 to TRBJ2-5, with D perhaps TRBD1 (6 bases). This CDR3 is 14 amino acids long. Germline-derived CDR1 and CDR2 are SGHTA and FQGTGA. Deletions cut 3 bases from V and 2 bases from J, with 10 bases between. The CDR3 loop is CASSFQGRQETQYF. In DNA, the CDR3 is TGTGCCAGCAGCTTCCAGGGGCGTCAAGAGACCCAGTACTTC. Full variable domain (remainder filled in from reference TRBV7-3 and TRBJ2-5): GAGVSQTPSNKVTEKGKYVELRCDPISGHTALYWYRQSLGQGPEFLIYFQGTGAADDSGLPNDRFFAVRPEGSVSTLKIQRTERGDSAVYLCASSFQGRQETQYFGPGTRLLVL.

This rearrangement joins TRBV27 to TRBJ1-4; weak D call: TRBD1 (6 bases). The CDR3 contains 14 residues. CDR1 and CDR2 (germline): MNHEY, SMNVEV (reference sequence). V shed 3 bases and J shed 3 bases, with 8 bases lying between them. The CDR3 region has the DNA TGTGCCAGCAGTTTGGGGGCGTCTAATGAAAAACTGTTTTTT. Translated: CASSLGASNEKLFF.

The gene calls are TRBV5-1 and TRBJ1-1; D not resolved. Germline CDR1 SGHRS, CDR2 YFSETQ. V shed 0 bases and J shed 5 bases, with 8 bases lying between them. This CDR3 has 13 amino acids. The CDR3, as DNA: TGCGCCAGCAGCTTGGGAACTTGGACTGAAGCTTTCTTT. Translated: CASSLGTWTEAFF.

The chain employs TRBV10-2 and TRBJ2-2; 13 bases align to TRBD2. The CDR3 loop spans 14 amino acids. J was trimmed by 9 bases and V by 6 bases; bases with no gene match: 4. Per germline, CDR1 WSHSY and CDR2 SAAADI. In DNA, the CDR3 is TGCGCCAGCAGACTAGCGGGAGGGCCCTGGGAGCTGTTTTTT. Translated, it gives CASRLAGGPWELFF.

Here the CDR3 reads CACRGVSDRWNTEAFF. Here the CDR3 DNA reads TGTGCCTGCCGGGGCGTTTCGGACAGATGGAACACTGAAGCTTTCTTT. This chain connects TRBV30 to TRBJ1-1; tentatively, D is TRBD1 (6 bases). The CDR3 consists of 16 residues. Germline V gene sequence: CDR1 GTSNPN, CDR2 SVGIG (reference sequence). V was shortened by 6 bases and J by 1 base, with 21 bases between the two germline ends.

The J gene is TRBJ2-7, the V gene TRBV30; maybe TRBD1 (5 bases). The germline V and J ends were trimmed by 3 bases and 4 bases, with 13 bases remaining between them. The CDR3 runs to 13 residues. Germline CDR1 and CDR2: GTSNPN and SVGIG (reference sequence). The CDR3 sequence: CAWRKGIGYEQYF. CDR3 coding DNA: TGTGCCTGGAGAAAGGGGATAGGGTACGAGCAGTACTTC.

V is TRBV5-1 and J is TRBJ1-1; D is ambiguous. The CDR3 is 12 residues long. From germline, CDR1 is SGHRS and CDR2 YFSETQ. Trimming stripped 7 bases from V and 1 base from J, with 8 bases between. As DNA, the CDR3 is TGCGCCAGCGGAGTAGCGAACACTGAAGCTTTCTTT. This gives the protein CASGVANTEAFF.